This is a list of T cell receptor beta chains from one sample in a study of cytomegalovirus exposure and HLA in healthy donors. Clones were read by immunoSEQ multiplex PCR, and TCRdb kept only the in-frame ones, dropping some. Here the sample spans 200,000 to 250,000 clones, roughly four fifths being singletons. The sequenced sample was PBMCs. Receptors originate from a girl under 18 in good health and CMV-seronegative. CDR3s include the opening cysteine and the closing phenylalanine or tryptophan. D genes are given only for firm matches. Clone size, where shown, is once, few, many, or a class for clones that have expanded.

J	D	length	V	size	DNA	CDR3
TRBJ2-4	-	15	TRBV5-6	-	TGTGCCAGCAGCTTGGGGAAGGGAGTCAAAAACATTCAGTACTTC	CASSLGKGVKNIQYF
TRBJ1-5	-	15	TRBV30	-	TGTGCCTGGAGTGTAGGTGACACTTACAATCAGCCCCAGCATTTT	CAWSVGDTYNQPQHF
TRBJ2-1	TRBD2	12	TRBV2	-	TGTGCCAGCGGCTTCGCGGGAGCGGGGCAGTTCTTC	CASGFAGAGQFF
TRBJ1-2	TRBD1	16	TRBV6-1	-	TGTGCCAGCAGTGAAGCCACAGGGGGCTCCGGCTATGGCTACACCTTC	CASSEATGGSGYGYTF
TRBJ2-2	-	13	TRBV6-5	few	TGTGCCAGCGCGAGAGGTATCACCGGGGAGCTGTTTTTT	CASARGITGELFF
TRBJ2-7	TRBD2	16	TRBV6-5	-	TGTGCCAGCAGTTACTCCGGGGGGGGGCCCAAATACGAGCAGTACTTC	CASSYSGGGPKYEQYF
TRBJ2-3	TRBD2	16	TRBV5-1	-	TGCGCCAGCAGCTCTAGCGGGGGGTTTACGATTGATACGCAGTATTTT	CASSSSGGFTIDTQYF
TRBJ1-1	TRBD1	14	TRBV28	-	TGTGCCAGCCAAGCGACAGGGGGTAGAACTGAAGCTTTCTTT	CASQATGGRTEAFF
TRBJ1-2	-	12	TRBV10-3	once	TGTGCCATCAGTGGGGAGGGCTATGGCTACACCTTC	CAISGEGYGYTF
TRBJ2-3	TRBD1	16	TRBV6-6	-	TGTGCCAGCACCCAGAGGAACAGGGGGACGGCAGATACGCAGTATTTT	CASTQRNRGTADTQYF
TRBJ1-1	-	15	TRBV19	-	TGTGCCAGTAGTATAGTCGGGTCGGGGAACACTGAAGCTTTCTTT	CASSIVGSGNTEAFF
TRBJ2-5	TRBD2	14	TRBV18	-	TGTGCCAGCTCACCACCGGGACTACAAGAGATCCAGTACTTC	CASSPPGLQEIQYF
TRBJ1-4	-	15	TRBV6-5	once	TGTGCCAGCAGGGGGCGGGGGTTACCTAATGAAAAACTGTTTTTT	CASRGRGLPNEKLFF
TRBJ1-1	-	12	TRBV7-9	-	TGTGCCAGCAGCTTGGAAGGGGATGAAGCTTTCTTT	CASSLEGDEAFF
TRBJ1-1	TRBD1	14	TRBV13	few	TGTGCCAGCAGCTTCGGGACAGGGGAAGGTGAAGCTTTCTTT	CASSFGTGEGEAFF
TRBJ2-2	TRBD1	18	TRBV4-2	-	TGTGCCAGCAGCCAAGTGCGCATTGACAGGGAATATGGCGGGGAGCTGTTTTTT	CASSQVRIDREYGGELFF
TRBJ2-1	-	16	TRBV2	-	TGTGCCAGCAGTGAATATGGGAGAAGAAGGTACAATGAGCAGTTCTTC	CASSEYGRRRYNEQFF
TRBJ2-7	TRBD1	14	TRBV27	-	TGTGCCAGTACCCCCGACAGGGGTGGCTACGAGCAGTACTTC	CASTPDRGGYEQYF
TRBJ1-2	-	14	TRBV5-6	few	TGTGCCAGCAGCTTGCTGATAGCTGAGTATGGCTACACCTTC	CASSLLIAEYGYTF
TRBJ2-1	-	12	TRBV27	-	TGTGCCAGCAGCCCAGTAGGACAGGAGCAGTTCTTC	CASSPVGQEQFF